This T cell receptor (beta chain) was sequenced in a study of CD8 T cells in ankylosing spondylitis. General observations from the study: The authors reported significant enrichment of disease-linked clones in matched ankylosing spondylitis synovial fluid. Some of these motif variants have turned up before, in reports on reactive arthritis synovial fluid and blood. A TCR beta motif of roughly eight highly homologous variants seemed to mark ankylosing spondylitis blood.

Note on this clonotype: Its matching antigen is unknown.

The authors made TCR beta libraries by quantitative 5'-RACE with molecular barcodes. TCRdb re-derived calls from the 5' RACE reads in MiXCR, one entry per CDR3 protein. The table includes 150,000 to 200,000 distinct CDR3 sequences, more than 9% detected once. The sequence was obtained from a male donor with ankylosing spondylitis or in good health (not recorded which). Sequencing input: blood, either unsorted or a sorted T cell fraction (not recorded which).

The CDR3 protein is CASSQDWGVGESEFF. DNA for the CDR3: TGTGCCAGCAGCCAAGATTGGGGTGTTGGGGAAAGTGAATTCTTC. The chain has TRBV3-1 and TRBJ2-1; D not resolved. V lost 0 bases and J 16 bases, leaving 22 bases between the germline ends. Germline-derived CDR1 and CDR2 are LGHDT and YNNKEL (reference sequence). The CDR3 spans 15 residues.